This T cell receptor (beta chain) was observed in a study of blood T cell repertoires in COVID-19. Study background: The United States, Italy and Spain provided the acute and convalescent COVID-19 samples.

Using immunoSEQ multiplex PCR, the repertoire was profiled, and TCRdb retains in-frame clones only, with some absent. The sample has over 85,000 clones, about 90% seen once. What was sequenced was peripheral blood. This TCR came from a man aged 18 to 35 with acute or convalescent COVID-19.

The CDR3 nucleotides read TGCGCCAGCAGCCAAGAAGGCGGGGGGTACACAGATACGCAGTATTTT. Translation gives CASSQEGGGYTDTQYF. This chain uses TRBV4-1 with TRBJ2-3; TRBD2 aligns across 8 bases. V was pared by 0 bases and J by 2 bases, with 4 bases of the junction left unmatched. CDR1 MGHRA and CDR2 YSYEKL come from the germline V gene. The CDR3 length is 16 residues.